The T cell receptor beta chain under discussion was sequenced for a study of blood T cell repertoires in COVID-19. Sequencing used immunoSEQ multiplex PCR; TCRdb keeps in-frame clones, though not all of them. The profile shows 140,000 to 150,000 clones, around 85% of them singletons. The germline gives CDR1 SGHRS, CDR2 YFSETQ. The CDR3 has 15 amino acids. Germline trimming cut 4 bases from V and 4 bases from J; bases unmatched to any gene: 9. This clonotype was obtained from an older woman with COVID-19, enrolled during active disease. Sequencing was performed on peripheral blood. The chain joins TRBV5-1 to TRBJ1-1, with TRBD1 identical over 8 bases. The CDR3 sequence is CASSTWTGRFTEAFF. The CDR3 DNA follows: TGCGCCAGCAGCACCTGGACAGGGCGGTTCACTGAAGCTTTCTTT.